This TCR beta chain was recorded in a study of graft-versus-host responses after intestinal transplantation. Whole-study context: Every one of the recipients received anti-thymocyte globulin induction and afterwards took tacrolimus and steroids for around 3 years. General study findings and limits: Within the allografts of patients who had graft-donor T cell macrochimerism, graft-versus-host to host-versus-graft clonal ratios were high. Recipient bone marrow held GvH clones, some seen earlier in ileum or blood.

Method: immunoSEQ multiplex PCR; TCRdb's copy keeps in-frame clones and lacks some. This table holds just over 20,000 clones, 85% to 95% found once. As regards this clone: Its antigen is as yet unknown.

The CDR3 is made up of 15 amino acids. Germline assignment: CDR1 SGHAT and CDR2 FQNNGV. V lost 4 bases and J 0 bases, leaving 12 bases between the germline ends. This sequence originates from a human patient who received an intestinal transplant, so some T cells may come from the graft donor. The chain is built from TRBV11-2 and TRBJ1-1, with a possible D match to TRBD1 (5 bases). The sample was PBMCs, taken approximately 260 days after intestinal transplant. CDR3 region: CASSYSQGMNTEAFF. CDR3 DNA sequence: TGTGCCAGCAGCTACTCGCAGGGCATGAACACTGAAGCTTTCTTT.